The T cell receptor (beta chain) described here comes from a study of blood T cell repertoires in COVID-19. Study details: COVID-19 samples, acute and convalescent, were from the United States, Italy and Spain. From T cells, B-cell-depleted T cells, or PBMCs came the material, which was cDNA or gDNA.

Authors' processing steps: It was from reference gene primer amplification that nucleated cell counts were estimated. Clones were read by immunoSEQ multiplex PCR, and TCRdb kept only the in-frame ones, dropping some. V and J calls and clone size are those listed in that table; D and trimming were worked out from the DNA. Of a few hundred thousand clones listed, 85% to 90% are singletons. The sample holds one count of this clone. Germline-derived CDR1 and CDR2 are SQVTM and ANQGSEA. The CDR3 has 13 residues. Trimming at V came to 7 bases and at J to 4 bases, leaving 3 bases not matched to a gene. The chain joins TRBV29-1 to TRBJ2-3, with 12 nucleotides matching TRBD2. The sample taken for sequencing was peripheral blood. The sequence was obtained from a woman aged 45-59 years with acute or convalescent COVID-19. CDR3 amino acids: CSARLAGADTQYF. The CDR3 bases are TGCAGCGCCCGACTAGCGGGAGCAGATACGCAGTATTTT.